This TCR beta chain was captured in a study of CD8 T cells in Susac syndrome. Study-level results: Individuals included in the TCR sequencing and HLA analysis were acknowledged by the study to be relatively few in number.

RNA in amounts of about 0.45 to 1 ug was reverse transcribed with random hexamers. With immunoSEQ multiplex PCR, TCR beta CDR3 was amplified across 54 Vbeta and 13 Jbeta. Each CDR3 protein is one row after TCRdb ran MiXCR on the immunoSEQ multiplex PCR reads. The sample consists of 150,000 or so distinct CDR3 sequences, roughly 95% of them appearing once. On this clonotype itself: Its antigen is not known.

The junction had 7 bases not matched to a gene; V was cut back by 4 bases and J by 2 bases. CDR3 size: 16 residues. Germline CDR1 SGDLS, CDR2 YYNGEE. TCR beta was sequenced from blood CD8+ and CD4+ T cells. Each multiple sclerosis control was a treatment-naive patient with relapsing-remitting disease that was either stable or active. Sequencing used CD8+ T cells from PBMCs. This TCR was recovered from a human donor with multiple sclerosis. The rearrangement joins TRBV9 to TRBJ2-3; 10 bases are shared with TRBD2. CDR3 residues: CASSSSSGGFTDTQYF. Here the CDR3 DNA reads TGTGCCAGCAGCTCCTCTAGCGGGGGATTCACAGATACGCAGTATTTT.